These T cell receptor beta chains were read from a single sample in a study of blood T cell repertoires in COVID-19. Measured with immunoSEQ multiplex PCR; TCRdb has only the in-frame clones, and not every one. Of approximately 220,000 clones listed, over 70% are singletons. Sequenced sample: peripheral blood. The receptors originated from a woman over 75 with acute or convalescent COVID-19. Each CDR3 is given with its conserved first and last residue. D genes are given only for firm matches. A clone size is listed for some rows: how often the clone was seen (once, few, many), or a class if it is expanded.

V: TRBV5-1; D: NA; size: NA; J: TRBJ2-1; CDR3: CASSSGGTAEQFF; DNA: TGCGCCAGCAGCTCGGGGGGGACAGCCGAGCAGTTCTTC
V: TRBV2; D: NA; size: once; J: TRBJ1-3; CDR3: CASRDTGSSGNTIYF; DNA: TGTGCCAGCAGGGACACAGGGAGCTCTGGAAACACCATATATTTT
V: TRBV7-8; D: TRBD2; size: NA; J: TRBJ2-3; CDR3: CASSLNGGGLTDTQYF; DNA: TGTGCCAGCAGCTTAAACGGCGGGGGGCTCACAGATACGCAGTATTTT
V: TRBV5-1; D: TRBD1; size: NA; J: TRBJ1-3; CDR3: CASSSEGAPGNTIYF; DNA: TGCGCCAGCAGCTCCGAGGGGGCGCCGGGAAACACCATATATTTT
V: TRBV9; D: TRBD1; size: NA; J: TRBJ2-3; CDR3: CASSVGQGTTTDTQYF; DNA: TGTGCCAGCAGCGTAGGACAGGGGACCACCACAGATACGCAGTATTTT
V: TRBV5-1; D: TRBD1; size: NA; J: TRBJ1-5; CDR3: CASSRTGLGNQPQHF; DNA: TGCGCCAGCAGCAGGACAGGGCTGGGAAATCAGCCCCAGCATTTT
V: TRBV6-4; D: NA; size: NA; J: TRBJ1-5; CDR3: CASSVESNQPQHF; DNA: TGTGCCAGCAGTGTAGAGAGCAATCAGCCCCAGCATTTT
V: TRBV19; D: NA; size: NA; J: TRBJ2-4; CDR3: CASSTRGRAKNIQYF; DNA: TGTGCCAGTAGTACCCGAGGCCGAGCCAAAAACATTCAGTACTTC
V: TRBV7-9; D: TRBD1; size: NA; J: TRBJ2-3; CDR3: CASSWDRGQGDTQYF; DNA: TGTGCCAGCAGCTGGGACAGGGGGCAAGGAGATACGCAGTATTTT
V: TRBV3-1/TRBV3-2; D: NA; size: NA; J: TRBJ2-3; CDR3: CASSQQGTDTQYF; DNA: TGTGCCAGCAGCCAGCAGGGCACAGATACGCAGTATTTT
V: TRBV5-1; D: NA; size: NA; J: TRBJ1-4; CDR3: CASSLRFGGGVDEKLFF; DNA: TGCGCCAGCAGCTTGAGATTCGGGGGTGGTGTTGATGAAAAACTGTTTTTT
V: TRBV5-1; D: NA; size: NA; J: TRBJ2-7; CDR3: CASSTRPGNSYEQYF; DNA: TGCGCCAGCAGCACCAGGCCGGGGAACTCCTACGAGCAGTACTTC
V: TRBV5-1; D: NA; size: NA; J: TRBJ1-2; CDR3: CASSFASPQTNYGYTF; DNA: TGCGCCAGCAGCTTTGCCAGTCCGCAGACTAACTATGGCTACACCTTC
V: TRBV5-4; D: TRBD2; size: NA; J: TRBJ2-7; CDR3: CASSLYIRTSGRNEQYF; DNA: TGTGCCAGCAGCTTGTATATAAGGACTAGCGGGAGGAACGAGCAGTACTTC
V: TRBV19; D: NA; size: NA; J: TRBJ2-7; CDR3: CASSISSPGVNSEQYF; DNA: TGTGCCAGTAGTATATCTTCTCCGGGAGTAAACTCCGAGCAGTACTTC
V: TRBV6-1; D: TRBD2; size: NA; J: TRBJ2-7; CDR3: CASSEDQRGPYEQYF; DNA: TGTGCCAGCAGTGAAGATCAGCGGGGACCCTACGAGCAGTACTTC
V: TRBV5-1; D: TRBD2; size: NA; J: TRBJ2-7; CDR3: CASSMAGGGSEQYF; DNA: TGCGCCAGCAGTATGGCGGGAGGGGGTAGCGAGCAGTACTTC
V: TRBV7-2; D: TRBD2; size: few; J: TRBJ2-7; CDR3: CASSSRTSGGFYEQYF; DNA: TGTGCCAGCAGCTCCCGGACTAGCGGGGGCTTCTACGAGCAGTACTTC
V: TRBV9; D: NA; size: NA; J: TRBJ2-3; CDR3: CASSVGSVNTDTQYF; DNA: TGTGCCAGCAGCGTAGGAAGCGTTAACACAGATACGCAGTATTTT
V: TRBV7-7; D: NA; size: NA; J: TRBJ2-5; CDR3: CASSPGGVETQYF; DNA: TGTGCCAGCAGCCCGGGCGGGGTGGAGACCCAGTACTTC
V: TRBV18; D: TRBD2; size: NA; J: TRBJ2-1; CDR3: CASSPGTSGPYNEQFF; DNA: TGTGCCAGCTCCCCCGGGACTAGCGGACCCTACAATGAGCAGTTCTTC
V: TRBV12-3/TRBV12-4; D: NA; size: few; J: TRBJ1-6; CDR3: CASSSTEAPLHF; DNA: TGTGCCAGCAGTTCGACAGAGGCTCCCCTCCACTTT
V: TRBV7-9; D: NA; size: NA; J: TRBJ1-1; CDR3: CASSTRGQNTEAFF; DNA: TGTGCCAGCAGCACACGAGGACAGAACACTGAAGCTTTCTTT
V: TRBV2; D: NA; size: few; J: TRBJ2-7; CDR3: CASSSSLNRDIAYEQYF; DNA: TGTGCCAGCAGTTCCTCCCTTAACAGGGACATCGCCTACGAGCAGTACTTC
V: TRBV5-1; D: TRBD1; size: NA; J: TRBJ1-6; CDR3: CASSPGTGSFSPLHF; DNA: TGCGCCAGCAGCCCAGGGACAGGGTCCTTCTCACCCCTCCACTTT
V: TRBV5-1; D: NA; size: NA; J: TRBJ2-2; CDR3: CASSQFIGETGELFF; DNA: TGCGCCAGCAGCCAATTCATCGGGGAGACCGGGGAGCTGTTTTTT
V: TRBV5-4; D: NA; size: NA; J: TRBJ2-2; CDR3: CASSQGQANTGELFF; DNA: TGTGCCAGCAGCCAGGGACAAGCTAACACCGGGGAGCTGTTTTTT
V: TRBV9; D: NA; size: NA; J: TRBJ2-1; CDR3: CASSVSGSSYNEQFF; DNA: TGTGCCAGCAGCGTATCGGGGAGCTCCTACAATGAGCAGTTCTTC
V: TRBV7-2; D: TRBD1; size: NA; J: TRBJ2-7; CDR3: CASNQGQGVPEQYF; DNA: TGTGCCAGCAACCAGGGACAGGGGGTTCCGGAGCAGTACTTC
V: TRBV18; D: TRBD1; size: NA; J: TRBJ1-1; CDR3: CASSPPPGGSNTEAFF; DNA: TGTGCCAGCTCACCACCGCCAGGGGGCTCTAACACTGAAGCTTTCTTT
V: TRBV2; D: NA; size: NA; J: TRBJ1-4; CDR3: CASSDGRFNEKLFF; DNA: TGTGCCAGCAGTGATGGCCGCTTTAATGAAAAACTGTTTTTT
V: TRBV4-2; D: NA; size: once; J: TRBJ1-2; CDR3: CASSQDRTEINYGYTF; DNA: TGTGCCAGCAGCCAAGATCGGACAGAAATTAACTATGGCTACACCTTC
V: TRBV11-2; D: TRBD2; size: NA; J: TRBJ2-3; CDR3: CASSLDQSGGRDTQYF; DNA: TGTGCCAGCAGCTTAGACCAGAGCGGGGGGCGGGATACGCAGTATTTT
V: TRBV10-2; D: TRBD2; size: NA; J: TRBJ2-7; CDR3: CASSDESGRAWYEQYF; DNA: TGCGCCAGCAGTGACGAAAGCGGGAGGGCCTGGTACGAGCAGTACTTC
V: TRBV23-1; D: TRBD1; size: NA; J: TRBJ1-2; CDR3: CASSNLERDSNYGYTF; DNA: TGCGCCAGCAGCAACCTCGAGAGGGACAGTAACTATGGCTACACCTTC
V: TRBV19; D: TRBD1; size: NA; J: TRBJ1-1; CDR3: CASGRGQGNTEAFF; DNA: TGTGCCAGCGGCCGTGGACAGGGGAACACTGAAGCTTTCTTT
V: TRBV18; D: NA; size: NA; J: TRBJ2-1; CDR3: CASSPPVTGHNEQFF; DNA: TGTGCCAGCTCACCACCGGTTACAGGTCACAATGAGCAGTTCTTC
V: TRBV24-1; D: TRBD2; size: once; J: TRBJ2-7; CDR3: CATPGTSGGYEQYF; DNA: TGTGCCACCCCAGGGACTAGCGGGGGGTATGAGCAGTACTTC
V: TRBV7-9; D: TRBD2; size: NA; J: TRBJ2-1; CDR3: CASSQSSSGKYNEQFF; DNA: TGTGCCAGCAGCCAGTCGTCTAGCGGGAAATACAATGAGCAGTTCTTC
V: TRBV19; D: TRBD1; size: NA; J: TRBJ1-6; CDR3: CASSGQGLDNSPLHF; DNA: TGTGCCAGTAGTGGACAGGGACTTGATAATTCACCCCTCCACTTT
V: TRBV9; D: NA; size: NA; J: TRBJ2-7; CDR3: CASSADEGFYEQYF; DNA: TGTGCCAGCAGCGCCGATGAGGGATTCTACGAGCAGTACTTC
V: TRBV5-1; D: TRBD1; size: NA; J: TRBJ2-6; CDR3: CASTGTGASGANVLTF; DNA: TGCGCCAGTACCGGGACAGGGGCCTCTGGGGCCAACGTCCTGACTTTC
V: TRBV2; D: NA; size: NA; J: TRBJ1-2; CDR3: CASLTGRANYGYTF; DNA: TGTGCCAGCCTCACAGGGAGGGCTAACTATGGCTACACCTTC
V: TRBV14; D: NA; size: NA; J: TRBJ2-5; CDR3: CASSQDEGRQETQYF; DNA: TGTGCCAGCAGCCAAGATGAGGGCAGACAAGAGACCCAGTACTTC
V: TRBV6-5; D: TRBD1; size: NA; J: TRBJ1-2; CDR3: CASRVRTGLDYGYTF; DNA: TGTGCCAGCAGGGTCAGGACAGGGTTGGACTATGGCTACACCTTC
V: TRBV3-1/TRBV3-2; D: TRBD2; size: NA; J: TRBJ2-1; CDR3: CASSQGGSFGEQFF; DNA: TGTGCCAGCAGCCAAGGCGGGAGTTTCGGTGAGCAGTTCTTC
V: TRBV19; D: TRBD1; size: once; J: TRBJ2-2; CDR3: CASTRRTGTTGELFF; DNA: TGTGCCAGTACCCGTCGGACAGGGACCACCGGGGAGCTGTTTTTT
V: TRBV6-1; D: NA; size: NA; J: TRBJ2-2; CDR3: CASSERGQFTGELFF; DNA: TGTGCCAGCAGTGAGAGAGGACAGTTCACCGGGGAGCTGTTTTTT
V: TRBV7-9; D: TRBD1; size: NA; J: TRBJ2-3; CDR3: CASSLILQGADTQYF; DNA: TGTGCCAGCAGCTTAATCTTACAGGGGGCAGATACGCAGTATTTT
V: TRBV6-5; D: TRBD1; size: few; J: TRBJ1-5; CDR3: CASTGTGGRQPQHF; DNA: TGTGCCAGCACCGGGACAGGGGGTCGTCAGCCCCAGCATTTT
V: TRBV3-1/TRBV3-2; D: NA; size: NA; J: TRBJ1-1; CDR3: CASSQQAVQNTEAFF; DNA: TGTGCCAGCAGCCAACAAGCGGTCCAGAACACTGAAGCTTTCTTT
V: TRBV11-2; D: NA; size: few; J: TRBJ2-7; CDR3: CASSRSYEQYF; DNA: TGTGCCAGCAGCCGCTCCTACGAGCAGTACTTC
V: TRBV19; D: TRBD2; size: NA; J: TRBJ2-1; CDR3: CASRVSGGDNEQFF; DNA: TGTGCCAGTAGGGTTAGCGGGGGGGACAATGAGCAGTTCTTC
V: TRBV18; D: TRBD1; size: NA; J: TRBJ1-1; CDR3: CASSPYLPIDRADTEAFF; DNA: TGTGCCAGCTCACCGTACCTCCCGATTGACAGGGCGGACACTGAAGCTTTCTTT
V: TRBV14; D: NA; size: NA; J: TRBJ2-5; CDR3: CASSQGRQAWETQYF; DNA: TGTGCCAGCAGCCAAGGTCGGCAGGCATGGGAGACCCAGTACTTC
V: TRBV3-1/TRBV3-2; D: NA; size: few; J: TRBJ1-3; CDR3: CASSRRGFSGNTIYF; DNA: TGTGCCAGCAGCCGAAGGGGATTTTCTGGAAACACCATATATTTT
V: TRBV28; D: TRBD1; size: once; J: TRBJ1-1; CDR3: CASSSGTGVGTEAFF; DNA: TGTGCCAGCAGTTCCGGGACAGGGGTGGGGACTGAAGCTTTCTTT